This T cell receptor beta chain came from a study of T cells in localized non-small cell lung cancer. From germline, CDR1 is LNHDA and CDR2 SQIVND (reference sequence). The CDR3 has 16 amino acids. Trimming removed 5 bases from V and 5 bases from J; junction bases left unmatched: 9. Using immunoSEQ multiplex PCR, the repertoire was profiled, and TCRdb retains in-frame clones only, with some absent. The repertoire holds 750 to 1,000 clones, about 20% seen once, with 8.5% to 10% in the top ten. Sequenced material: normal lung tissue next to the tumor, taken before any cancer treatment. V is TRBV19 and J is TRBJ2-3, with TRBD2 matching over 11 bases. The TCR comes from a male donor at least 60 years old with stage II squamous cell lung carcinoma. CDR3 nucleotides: TGTGCCAGTAGTTCGGTAGCGGGAGGGCCCGGAGATACGCAGTATTTT. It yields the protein CASSSVAGGPGDTQYF.